This note documents a single TCR beta chain sequence. As yet, its antigen is unknown. The data belong to a study of identical twins. Overall study findings and caveats: Fewer insertions marked abundant cord blood beta clonotypes; young adult naive trended weakly, memory not at all.

MiXCR, applied by TCRdb to the 5' RACE reads, yields one record per CDR3 protein. The sample lists hundreds of thousands of distinct CDR3 sequences, about 20% occurring once. These sequences were also reported in another study, on T cells expressing NK-cell markers. As reported in that work: A few of the donors also had these clonotypes leading their CD3+CD56-NKG2C+ fraction.

The sample consisted of PBMCs. The TCR sequence derives from a woman aged 18-35 years in good health.

CDR3 amino acids: CASSLSTSGGNEQFF. The CDR3 DNA reads as TGTGCCAGCAGTTTAAGTACTAGCGGGGGCAATGAGCAGTTCTTC. The chain joins TRBV12-3 or TRBV12-4 to TRBJ2-1; TRBD2 matches 11 bases. This CDR3 comprises 15 residues. Germline trimming cut 2 bases from V and 6 bases from J; bases unmatched to any gene: 3.